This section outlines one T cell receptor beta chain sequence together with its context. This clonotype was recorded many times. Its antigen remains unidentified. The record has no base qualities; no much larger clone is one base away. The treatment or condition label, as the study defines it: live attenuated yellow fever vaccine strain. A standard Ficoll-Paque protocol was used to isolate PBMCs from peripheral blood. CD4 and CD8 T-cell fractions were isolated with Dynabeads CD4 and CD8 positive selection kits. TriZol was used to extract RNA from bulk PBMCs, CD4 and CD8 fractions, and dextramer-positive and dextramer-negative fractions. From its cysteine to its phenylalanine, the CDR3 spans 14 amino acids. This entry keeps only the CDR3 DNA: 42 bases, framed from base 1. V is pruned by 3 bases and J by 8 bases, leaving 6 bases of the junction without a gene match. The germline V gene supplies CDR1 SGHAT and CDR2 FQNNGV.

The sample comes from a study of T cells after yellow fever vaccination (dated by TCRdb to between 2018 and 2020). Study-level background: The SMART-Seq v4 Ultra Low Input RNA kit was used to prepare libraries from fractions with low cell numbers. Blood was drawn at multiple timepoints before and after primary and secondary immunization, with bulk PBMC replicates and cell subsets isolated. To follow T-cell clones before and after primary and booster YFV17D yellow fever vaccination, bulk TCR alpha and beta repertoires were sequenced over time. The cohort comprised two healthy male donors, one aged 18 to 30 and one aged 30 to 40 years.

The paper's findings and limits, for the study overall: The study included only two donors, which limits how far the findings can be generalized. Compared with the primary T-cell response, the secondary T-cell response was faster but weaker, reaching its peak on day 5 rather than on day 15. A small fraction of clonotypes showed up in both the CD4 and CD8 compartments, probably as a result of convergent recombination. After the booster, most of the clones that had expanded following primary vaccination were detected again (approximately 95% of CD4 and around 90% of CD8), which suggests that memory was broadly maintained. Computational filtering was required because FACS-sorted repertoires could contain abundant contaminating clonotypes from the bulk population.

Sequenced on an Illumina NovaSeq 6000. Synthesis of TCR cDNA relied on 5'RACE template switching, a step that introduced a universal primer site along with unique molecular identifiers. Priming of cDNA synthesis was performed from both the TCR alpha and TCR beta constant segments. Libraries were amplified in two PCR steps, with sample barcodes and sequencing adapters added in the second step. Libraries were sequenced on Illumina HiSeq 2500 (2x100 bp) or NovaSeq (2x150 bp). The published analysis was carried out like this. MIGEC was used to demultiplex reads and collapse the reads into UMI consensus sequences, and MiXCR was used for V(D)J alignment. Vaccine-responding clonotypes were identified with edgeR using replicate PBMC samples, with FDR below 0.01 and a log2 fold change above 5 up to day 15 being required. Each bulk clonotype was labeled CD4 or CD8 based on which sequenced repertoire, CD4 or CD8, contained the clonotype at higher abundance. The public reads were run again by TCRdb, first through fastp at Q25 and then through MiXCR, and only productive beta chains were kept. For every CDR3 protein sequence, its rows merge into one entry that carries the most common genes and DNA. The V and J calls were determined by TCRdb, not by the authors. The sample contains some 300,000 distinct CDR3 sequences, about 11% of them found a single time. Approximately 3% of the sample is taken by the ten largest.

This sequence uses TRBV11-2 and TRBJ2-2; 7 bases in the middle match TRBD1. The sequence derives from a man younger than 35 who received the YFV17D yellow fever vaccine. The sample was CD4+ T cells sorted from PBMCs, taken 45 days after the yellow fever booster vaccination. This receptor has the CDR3 CASSFLRQGGELFF. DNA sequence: TGTGCCAGCAGCTTTCTTCGACAGGGAGGGGAGCTGTTTTTT.